These 28 T cell receptor beta chains were sequenced from one sample in a study of T-cell memory formation after mild COVID-19. TCRdb recomputed calls from the 5' RACE reads with MiXCR, one row per CDR3 protein. The data show about 170,000 distinct CDR3 sequences, 10% to 15% seen once. Sequencing was performed on PBMCs or a T cell subset sorted from them (not recorded which). The source is a young man who had mild COVID-19 (a few samples of this study predate the infection). Cell type and time point are not known.

This clonotype was recorded a few times. The V gene is TRBV5-1, the J gene TRBJ1-1, with a possible D match to TRBD1 (5 bases). Between the trimmed V and J ends, which lost 0 bases and 5 bases, there was a span of 11 bases. Per the germline V gene, CDR1 is SGHRS and CDR2 is YFSETQ. This CDR3 contains 14 residues. The CDR3 nucleotides read TGCGCCAGCAGCTTGGAGAGTAGGGGAACTGAAGCTTTCTTT. Protein product: CASSLESRGTEAFF. The whole variable domain, filled in from reference TRBV5-1 and TRBJ1-1, reads KAGVTQTPRYLIKTRGQQVTLSCSPISGHRSVSWYQQTPGQGLQFLFEYFSETQRNKGNFPGRFSGRQFSNSRSEMNVSTLELGDSALYLCASSLESRGTEAFFGQGTRLTVV.

The V and J genes are TRBV7-2 and TRBJ2-3, with 8 bases fitting TRBD2. V gave up 1 base and J gave up 0 bases; unmatched junction bases: 6. This CDR3 has 17 amino acids. Germline-derived CDR1 and CDR2 are SGHTA and FQGNSA. The CDR3 is CASSLVASGLSTDTQYF. The CDR3 nucleotides are TGTGCCAGCAGCTTAGTCGCTAGCGGGCTGAGCACAGATACGCAGTATTTT.

This clonotype was counted between two and nine times. V is TRBV5-1 and J is TRBJ1-5; D ambiguous. Trimming took 0 bases from V and 0 from J, leaving 10 bases between them. Germline CDR1 reads SGHRS; CDR2 reads YFSETQ. The CDR3 loop spans 16 amino acids. This chain's CDR3 is CASSLGTGYSNQPQHF. Here the CDR3 DNA reads TGCGCCAGCAGCTTGGGAACGGGCTATAGCAATCAGCCCCAGCATTTT.

In this sample, this clonotype turned up many times. The J gene is TRBJ2-3, the V gene TRBV2; 7 bases fit TRBD2. This CDR3 has 15 amino acids. Germline V gene sequence: CDR1 SNHLY, CDR2 FYNNEI. The V and J ends lost 8 bases and 0 bases, in that order; junction bases with no gene match: 8. The CDR3 bases are TGTGCCAGCGGGCAGGAGCGGGAAAGCACAGATACGCAGTATTTT. Translation gives CASGQERESTDTQYF. The full variable domain, rest sourced from reference TRBV2 and TRBJ2-3, is EPEVTQTPSHQVTQMGQEVILRCVPISNHLYFYWYRQILGQKVEFLVSFYNNEISEKSEIFDDQFSVERPDGSNFTLKIRSTKLEDSAMYFCASGQERESTDTQYFGPGTRLTVL.

This clonotype was seen more than once but under ten times. V usage is TRBV6-2 or TRBV6-3 and J usage is TRBJ2-4; D gene unclear. Germline V gene lookup returns CDR1 MNHEY and CDR2 SVGEGT. V lost 6 bases and J 11 bases, leaving 14 bases between the germline ends. The length of the CDR3 is 12 residues. The CDR3 DNA sequence: TGTGCCAGCAGCCCACAAGGACCCGTTCAGTACTTC. Translation gives CASSPQGPVQYF.

The V gene is TRBV20-1, the J gene TRBJ1-2; D perhaps matches TRBD1 (6 bases). This CDR3 has 13 residues. The V gene lost 7 bases and the J gene lost 1 base, with 13 bases spanning the gap. Germline V CDR1 and CDR2: DFQATT, SNEGSKA (reference sequence). This chain's CDR3 is CSEGGNVNYGYTF. The CDR3 nucleotides are TGCAGTGAGGGGGGCAACGTTAACTATGGCTACACCTTC.

The rearrangement uses TRBV7-2 and TRBJ2-2; possible D gene TRBD2, 7 bases. The CDR3 totals 15 residues. V gave up 3 bases and J gave up 6 bases, with 14 bases separating them. The V gene's germline CDR1 is SGHTA and CDR2 FQGNSA. The CDR3 DNA reads as TGTGCCAGCAGCTTTCTCGCGGGGGCCCCCGGGGAGCTGTTTTTT. It translates to CASSFLAGAPGELFF. The variable domain in full, completed from reference TRBV7-2 and TRBJ2-2, reads GAGVSQSPSNKVTEKGKDVELRCDPISGHTALYWYRQSLGQGLEFLIYFQGNSAPDKSGLPSDRFSAERTGGSVSTLTIQRTQQEDSAVYLCASSFLAGAPGELFFGEGSRLTVL.

J is TRBJ2-5 and V is TRBV11-2, with D unclear. There are 15 residues in the CDR3. Germline V gene data show CDR1 as SGHAT and CDR2 as FQNNGV. V lost 1 base, J lost 5 bases, and 14 bases lay in between. CDR3 in amino acids: CASSLGRAFQETQYF. Written as DNA, the CDR3 is TGTGCCAGCAGCTTAGGTCGTGCCTTCCAGGAGACCCAGTACTTC.

This clonotype was found a few times. V gene TRBV10-3 combines with J gene TRBJ2-3, with D possibly matching TRBD2 (6 bases). With 7 bases removed from V and 4 bases from J, the gap between germline ends came to 12 bases. Germline V gives CDR1 ENHRY, CDR2 SYGVKD. The CDR3 has 13 amino acids. The DNA of the CDR3 is TGTGCCATCACAACCGGGACTTCAGATACGCAGTATTTT. Encoded protein: CAITTGTSDTQYF.

The genes are TRBV4-2 and TRBJ2-7; D is possibly TRBD1 (6 bases). Trimming removed 3 bases from V and 3 bases from J, with 18 bases in between. Germline V lookup: CDR1 LGHNA, CDR2 YNFKEQ. This CDR3 is 16 amino acids long. CDR3 sequence reads: CASSHFDTGSGYEQYF. Written as DNA, the CDR3 is TGTGCCAGCAGCCACTTTGATACAGGGAGTGGCTACGAGCAGTACTTC.

This clonotype occurred a few times. The V and J genes are TRBV7-9 and TRBJ2-5, with D possibly being TRBD2 (6 bases). Trimming cost V 5 bases and J 1 base, with 8 bases left between them. CDR1 is SEHNR, CDR2 FQNEAQ, per germline (reference sequence). CDR3 length: 13 amino acids. The CDR3 region has the DNA TGTGCCAGCAGCCGGGGGATCCAAGAGACCCAGTACTTC. Translation gives CASSRGIQETQYF.

The J gene is TRBJ1-2, the V gene TRBV6-6; the D gene is possibly TRBD1 (5 bases). Germline values: CDR1 MNHNY, CDR2 SVGAGI (reference sequence). V was shortened by 5 bases and J by 0 bases, with 25 bases between the two germline ends. The CDR3 length is 19 residues. The CDR3 coding sequence is TGTGCCAGCAGTGGGGACGGAGTAGGGGTAGATGGAGCTAACTATGGCTACACCTTC. Its translation is CASSGDGVGVDGANYGYTF.

V usage is TRBV5-6 and J usage is TRBJ2-7; 8 bases line up with TRBD1. The CDR3 contains 15 residues. Trimming took 1 base from V and 2 from J; bases not matched to a gene: 5. The germline CDR1 and CDR2 sequences are SGHDT and YYEEEE. The CDR3 DNA follows: TGTGCCAGCAGCTTGTGGGGGACAGGCACCTACGAGCAGTACGTC. Translated: CASSLWGTGTYEQYV.

The J gene is TRBJ2-6, the V gene TRBV30, with TRBD1 as a possible D gene (5 bases). CDR3 size: 14 residues. In germline, CDR1 is GTSNPN, CDR2 SVGIG (reference sequence). The V and J ends lost 3 bases and 4 bases respectively, with 10 bases between them. CDR3: CAWSTGTGANVLTF. As DNA, the CDR3 is TGTGCCTGGAGCACAGGTACCGGGGCCAACGTCCTGACTTTC.

The rearrangement links TRBV6-5 to TRBJ1-6, with D possibly matching TRBD1 (5 bases). Trimming shortened V by 8 bases and J by 4 bases, and 18 bases separated the two germline ends. The length of the CDR3 is 16 residues. Germline CDR1 is MNHEY and CDR2 is SVGAGI. CDR3 DNA: TGTGCCAGCCATCGGGGGTGGCCCTCATATAATTCACCCCTCCACTTT. Its translation is CASHRGWPSYNSPLHF.

The genes are TRBV7-9 and TRBJ1-1; D is unresolved. The CDR3 consists of 13 residues. The ends were cut back, 5 bases at V and 5 bases at J, with 12 bases in the middle. Germline values: CDR1 SEHNR, CDR2 FQNEAQ (reference sequence). The CDR3 sequence: CASSRTTQTEAFF. As DNA, the CDR3 is TGTGCCAGCAGCCGGACGACCCAGACTGAAGCTTTCTTT.

This clonotype was found many times. The gene calls are TRBV7-9 and TRBJ2-1; tentatively, D is TRBD1 (6 bases). V lost 5 bases and J lost 10, with 12 bases in between. CDR1 is SEHNR, CDR2 FQNEAQ, per germline (reference sequence). This CDR3 spans 12 amino acids. CDR3 residues: CASSLDTGEQFF. Here the CDR3 DNA reads TGTGCCAGCAGCCTTGATACAGGGGAGCAGTTCTTC.

This clonotype was detected only a few times. The V and J genes are TRBV5-1 and TRBJ2-2; either TRBD1 or TRBD2 may fit D (5 bases each). CDR3 length: 13 residues. Germline V gives CDR1 SGHRS, CDR2 YFSETQ. V gave up 5 bases and J gave up 6 bases, with 11 bases separating them. CDR3 nucleotide sequence: TGCGCCAGCAGGGACCCGGGACCCGGGGAGCTGTTTTTT. Translating it yields CASRDPGPGELFF.

This clonotype was detected only a few times. The rearrangement links TRBV2 to TRBJ1-1; possible D gene TRBD1, 5 bases. From germline, CDR1 is SNHLY and CDR2 FYNNEI. V was cut by 8 bases and J by 3 bases, with 16 bases left in between. The CDR3 sequence is 14 residues long. This CDR3 reads CASEVAGGHTEAFF. CDR3 nucleotide sequence: TGTGCCAGCGAGGTGGCGGGGGGACACACTGAAGCTTTCTTT.

This clonotype was seen ten or more times. The chain couples TRBV5-1 to TRBJ2-2; the D is unclear. V lost 7 bases and J lost 0, with 10 bases in between. The CDR3 spans 14 residues. The germline CDR1 and CDR2 sequences are SGHRS and YFSETQ. CDR3 sequence reads: CASRQSANTGELFF. Written as DNA, the CDR3 is TGCGCCAGCCGCCAATCCGCGAACACCGGGGAGCTGTTTTTT.

The V and J genes are TRBV3-1 and TRBJ1-4; D is uncertain. V was pared by 2 bases and J by 7 bases, with 11 bases between. CDR3 length equals 14 residues. CDR1 is LGHDT and CDR2 is YNNKEL in the germline V gene (reference sequence). The CDR3 DNA sequence: TGTGCCAGCAGCCAAAACAGTAACAGTGAAAAACTGTTTTTT. It yields the protein CASSQNSNSEKLFF.

This clonotype has just a few counts. J is TRBJ1-2 and V is TRBV29-1, with D perhaps matching TRBD1 (6 bases). Germline values: CDR1 SQVTM, CDR2 ANQGSEA. V was pared by 5 bases and J by 2 bases, with 12 bases between. The length of the CDR3 is 13 residues. The CDR3 DNA reads TGCAGCGTTCGGACAGATCCGAACTATGGCTACACCTTC. Residues: CSVRTDPNYGYTF.

The chain links TRBV24-1 to TRBJ1-5; D ambiguous. The CDR3 sequence is 14 residues long. Germline CDR1 and CDR2: KGHDR and SFDVKD. V was cut by 6 bases and J by 3 bases, with 11 bases left in between. The CDR3 here is CATSRGGFNQPQHF. CDR3 bases: TGTGCCACCAGTCGCGGCGGATTCAATCAGCCCCAGCATTTT.

There are a few counts of this clonotype. The CDR3 here is CASRGIAGLQETQYF. The CDR3 bases are TGTGCCAGCAGAGGCATAGCGGGCCTCCAAGAGACCCAGTACTTC. This chain joins TRBV7-2 and TRBJ2-5, with 7 nucleotides matching TRBD2. The trim removed 6 bases at V and 1 base at J, leaving 8 bases unmatched. This CDR3 contains 15 residues. CDR1 and CDR2 from the germline V gene are SGHTA and FQGNSA.

This clonotype occurred many times. The J gene is TRBJ1-2, the V gene TRBV7-9; a weak D match, TRBD1 (5 bases). Germline loops: CDR1 SEHNR, CDR2 FQNEAQ (reference sequence). The length of the CDR3 is 14 residues. Trimming removed 0 bases at V and 4 bases at J, with 9 bases between. The CDR3 protein is CASSLAGDPYGYTF. The CDR3 DNA reads TGTGCCAGCAGCTTAGCAGGGGATCCCTATGGCTACACCTTC.

J is TRBJ1-1 and V is TRBV7-6, with no clear D. The CDR3 is 13 residues long. Trimming pared 0 bases from V and 6 bases from J, leaving 8 bases between. Per germline, CDR1 SGHVS and CDR2 FNYEAQ. This CDR3 is CASSLARFAEAFF. The CDR3 DNA follows: TGTGCCAGCAGCTTAGCCCGGTTTGCTGAAGCTTTCTTT. Drawing the rest from reference TRBV7-6 and TRBJ1-1, the complete variable domain is GAGVSQSPRYKVTKRGQDVALRCDPISGHVSLYWYRQALGQGPEFLTYFNYEAQQDKSGLPNDRFSAERPEGSISTLTIQRTEQRDSAMYRCASSLARFAEAFFGQGTRLTVV.

This clonotype showed up just a few times. This chain links TRBV12-3 or TRBV12-4 with TRBJ2-5, with D maybe TRBD1 (5 bases). Trimming removed 6 bases at V and 4 bases at J, with 9 bases between. The CDR3 extends over 12 amino acids. CDR3 region: CASRLRVETQYF. The CDR3 region has the DNA TGTGCCAGCAGACTCAGGGTAGAGACCCAGTACTTC.

This clonotype was seen a handful of times. The chain couples TRBV27 to TRBJ2-3; D is perhaps TRBD1 or TRBD2 (5 bases each). The V gene lost 2 bases and the J gene lost 2 bases, with 11 bases spanning the gap. Germline CDR1 reads MNHEY; CDR2 reads SMNVEV (reference sequence). This CDR3 comprises 15 residues. The CDR3 region is CASSLEGRNTDTQYF. In DNA form, the CDR3 reads TGTGCCAGCAGTTTAGAGGGACGGAACACAGATACGCAGTATTTT.